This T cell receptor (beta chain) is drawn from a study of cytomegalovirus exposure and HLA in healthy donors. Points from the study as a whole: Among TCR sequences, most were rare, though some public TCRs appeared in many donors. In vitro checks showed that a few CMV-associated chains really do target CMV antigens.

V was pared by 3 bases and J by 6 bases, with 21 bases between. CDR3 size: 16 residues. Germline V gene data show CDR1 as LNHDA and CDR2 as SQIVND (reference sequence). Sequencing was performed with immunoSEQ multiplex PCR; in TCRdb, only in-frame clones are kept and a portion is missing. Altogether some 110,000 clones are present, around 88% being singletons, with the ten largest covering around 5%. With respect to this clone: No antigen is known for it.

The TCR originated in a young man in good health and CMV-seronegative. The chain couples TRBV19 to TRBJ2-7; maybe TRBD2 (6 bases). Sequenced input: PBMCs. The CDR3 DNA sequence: TGTGCCAGTAGTATGTTAGCTAGCGACGCCGGGGGCGAGCAGTACTTC. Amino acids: CASSMLASDAGGEQYF.